This T cell receptor (beta chain) was identified during a study of identical twins. One entry per CDR3 protein, called by TCRdb with MiXCR from the 5' RACE reads. This sample yields 500,000 to 550,000 distinct CDR3 sequences, of which under 25% are seen a single time; 0.91% belongs to the top ten. CDR1 SGDLS and CDR2 YYNGEE come from the germline V gene. V lost 2 bases, J lost 1 base, and 20 bases lay in between. The length of the CDR3 is 18 residues. This clonotype was seen a few times. The same specimen was also included in a second study, on T cells expressing NK-cell markers.

This rearrangement joins TRBV9 to TRBJ2-3; the D gene could be TRBD1 or TRBD2 (5 bases each). This receptor was obtained from a woman between 18 and 30 years old in good health. Sequencing was done on a sample of CD4+ T cells sorted from blood. CDR3 in amino acids: CASSVGPGRDSGTDTQYF. CDR3 sequence (DNA): TGTGCCAGCAGCGTGGGACCGGGACGCGATTCGGGCACAGATACGCAGTATTTT. The whole variable domain, filled in from reference TRBV9 and TRBJ2-3, reads DSGVTQTPKHLITATGQRVTLRCSPRSGDLSVYWYQQSLDQGLQFLIQYYNGEERAKGNILERFSAQQFPDLHSELNLSSLELGDSALYFCASSVGPGRDSGTDTQYFGPGTRLTVL.